One sample yielded the 32 T cell receptor beta chains listed below, sequenced in a study of graft-versus-host responses after intestinal transplantation. Here immunoSEQ multiplex PCR was the method, and the copy in TCRdb shows in-frame clones only, minus some. The table lists 20,000 to 30,000 clones, roughly 83% of them singletons. Material: PBMCs, obtained 28 days after intestinal transplant. The receptor set was obtained from a human patient who received an intestinal transplant, so some T cells may come from the graft donor.

A note on this clone: The junction does not match germline at one end; this may be a read error. The rearrangement uses TRBV5-1 and TRBJ1-2; TRBD1 matches at 10 bases. Germline CDR1 reads SGHRS; CDR2 reads YFSETQ. The CDR3 runs to 16 residues. In nucleotides, the CDR3 is TGTGCCAGCAGCTTAGGACAGGGGGAGGCTAACTATGGCTACACCTTC. It codes for CASSLGQGEANYGYTF. The full variable domain, its missing parts supplied by reference TRBV5-1 and TRBJ1-2, is KAGVTQTPRYLIKTRGQQVTLSCSPISGHRSVSWYQQTPGQGLQFLFEYFSETQRNKGNFPGRFSGRQFSNSRSEMNVSTLELGDSALYLCASSLGQGEANYGYTFGSGTRLTVV.

J is TRBJ2-3 and V is TRBV28; 7 bases match TRBD1. Germline trimming cut 7 bases from V and 5 bases from J; bases unmatched to any gene: 6. Germline V CDR1 and CDR2: MDHEN, SYDVKM. The CDR3 has 13 amino acids. The CDR3 region is CASTYYRGDTQYF. The CDR3 region has the DNA TGTGCCAGCACTTACTACAGGGGAGATACGCAGTATTTT.

The V call is TRBV7-8, the J call TRBJ2-7; D might be TRBD1 or TRBD2, each matching 5 bases. V lost 2 bases to trimming and J lost 2 bases, with 25 bases between them. The CDR3 spans 19 residues. Germline-derived CDR1 and CDR2 are SGHVS and FQNEAQ. The CDR3 spells CASSLTSHSGGSLPYEQYF. In DNA, the CDR3 is TGTGCCAGCAGCTTAACCTCTCATAGTGGGGGATCACTTCCCTACGAGCAGTACTTC. Full variable domain (missing parts from reference TRBV7-8 and TRBJ2-7): GAGVSQSPRYKVAKRGQDVALRCDPISGHVSLFWYQQALGQGPEFLTYFQNEAQLDKSGLPSDRFFAERPEGSVSTLKIQRTQQEDSAVYLCASSLTSHSGGSLPYEQYFGPGTRLTVT.

The V and J genes are TRBV2 and TRBJ2-7; 9 bases agree with TRBD2. The germline gives CDR1 SNHLY, CDR2 FYNNEI. The junction had 6 bases not matched to a gene; V was cut back by 3 bases and J by 6 bases. The CDR3 is 14 residues long. The CDR3 loop reads CASSDLAGIAEQYF. The CDR3 DNA reads TGTGCCAGCAGTGACCTAGCGGGAATTGCCGAGCAGTACTTC.

CDR3 DNA sequence: TGTGCCAGCAGCTTGTTGGTGGCAGGGATGAACACTGAAGCTTTCTTT. Protein product: CASSLLVAGMNTEAFF. This chain connects TRBV5-6 to TRBJ1-1; D perhaps matches TRBD1 (5 bases). Looked up from germline, CDR1 is SGHDT and CDR2 is YYEEEE. V lost 1 base and J 0 bases, leaving 13 bases between the germline ends. The CDR3 is 16 amino acids. Full variable domain (missing parts from reference TRBV5-6 and TRBJ1-1): DAGVTQSPTHLIKTRGQQVTLRCSPKSGHDTVSWYQQALGQGPQFIFQYYEEEERQRGNFPDRFSGHQFPNYSSELNVNALLLGDSALYLCASSLLVAGMNTEAFFGQGTRLTVV.

The genes are TRBV5-4 and TRBJ2-3; no firm D call. The CDR3 sequence is 12 residues long. V lost 4 bases to trimming and J lost 3 bases, with 6 bases between them. The germline V gene encodes CDR1 SGHNT and CDR2 YYREEE (reference sequence). This CDR3 reads CASSPRTDTQYF. The DNA of the CDR3 is TGTGCCAGCAGCCCCCGGACAGATACGCAGTATTTT.

The gene calls are TRBV29-1 and TRBJ2-1; 7 positions agree with TRBD1. V shed 7 bases and J 2 bases; nucleotides not matched to a gene: 8. This CDR3 contains 14 residues. Per germline, CDR1 SQVTM and CDR2 ANQGSEA. CDR3 DNA sequence: TGCAGCGCCGGGGACAGCGGCCCCTACAATGAGCAGTTCTTC. This sequence encodes CSAGDSGPYNEQFF.

A single count supports this clone. The gene calls are TRBV5-1 and TRBJ2-7, with D unresolved. The germline V gene encodes CDR1 SGHRS and CDR2 YFSETQ. CDR3 length: 14 amino acids. Deletions cut 5 bases from V and 2 bases from J, with 14 bases between. The CDR3 DNA sequence: TGCGCCAGCAGGCCCCCCGGTGGGGCCTACGAGCAGTACTTC. This sequence encodes CASRPPGGAYEQYF.

This clone was seen more than once but under ten times. The rearrangement uses TRBV10-2 and TRBJ2-7; a possible D gene is TRBD2 (5 bases). CDR3 length: 11 amino acids. Germline V gene lookup returns CDR1 WSHSY and CDR2 SAAADI. The V end was cut by 6 bases, the J end by 6 bases, with 9 bases between. In DNA form, the CDR3 reads TGCGCCAGCAGCGAGGGATCCGAGCAGTACTTC. It translates to CASSEGSEQYF.

The chain uses TRBV2 and TRBJ1-5; D gene ambiguous. The V gene lost 5 bases and the J gene lost 0 bases, with 8 bases spanning the gap. The CDR3 has 14 amino acids. Germline V gene data show CDR1 as SNHLY and CDR2 as FYNNEI. For the CDR3, the DNA is TGTGCCAGCAGTAGGTGGGATAGCAATCAGCCCCAGCATTTT. The encoded protein is CASSRWDSNQPQHF.

The chain uses TRBV21-1 and TRBJ2-7; TRBD2 was called by the table and not checked on the DNA. TRBV21-1 is a pseudogene. The CDR3 sequence is 15 residues long. CDR3 in DNA: TGTGCCAGCAGCAAAGAGGAGCGGCTAAACTACGAGCAGTACTTC. Translating gives CASSKEERLNYEQYF.

The V call is TRBV4-1, the J call TRBJ2-3; no definite D call. The CDR3 sequence is 15 residues long. V was shortened by 4 bases and J by 8 bases, with 19 bases between the two germline ends. Germline CDR1 is MGHRA and CDR2 is YSYEKL. CDR3 coding DNA: TGCGCCAGCAGCCCTCGTGACACGCCGGGCGGTACGCAGTATTTT. Translated: CASSPRDTPGGTQYF.

The chain recombines TRBV7-9 with TRBJ2-1; TRBD1 aligns across 11 bases. Unmatched junction bases numbered 4, after V lost 6 bases and J lost 3 bases. The CDR3 has 15 amino acids. The germline CDR1 and CDR2 sequences are SEHNR and FQNEAQ (reference sequence). This CDR3 reads CASRPGTGGYNEQFF. CDR3 bases: TGTGCCAGCAGGCCCGGGACAGGGGGCTACAATGAGCAGTTCTTC.

The sample holds one count of this clone. This chain joins TRBV2 and TRBJ1-4; 12 bases match TRBD1. Germline lookup yields CDR1 SNHLY and CDR2 FYNNEI. This CDR3 contains 17 residues. V was clipped by 4 bases and J by 8 bases; unmatched bases: 11. The CDR3 bases are TGTGCCAGCAGTGTGGGGGACAGGGGGCCTATGGAGGAAAAACTGTTTTTT. Its protein is CASSVGDRGPMEEKLFF.

The chain is built from TRBV19 and TRBJ1-2; D gene uncertain. Germline V gives CDR1 LNHDA, CDR2 SQIVND (reference sequence). This CDR3 contains 16 residues. The V and J ends lost 3 bases and 5 bases respectively, with 19 bases between them. CDR3 sequence: CASSILYPGEHYGYTF. The CDR3 bases are TGTGCCAGTAGTATCCTATACCCTGGGGAGCATTATGGCTACACCTTC.

The chain employs TRBV5-1 and TRBJ2-3; 9 bases fit TRBD2. V was clipped by 1 base and J by 1 base; unmatched bases: 7. This CDR3 has 17 residues. Germline loops: CDR1 SGHRS, CDR2 YFSETQ. The CDR3 DNA follows: TGCGCCAGCAGCTTGAAGGTAGCGGGGGTGGGCACAGATACGCAGTATTTT. It encodes CASSLKVAGVGTDTQYF.

This clone showed up just a few times. V and J are TRBV6-5 and TRBJ2-7; 10 bases match TRBD1. The V segment lost 6 bases and the J segment 2 bases; nucleotides outside the gene matches: 7. Germline loops: CDR1 MNHEY, CDR2 SVGAGI. The CDR3 is 15 amino acids. Here the CDR3 DNA reads TGTGCCAGCAGGCTAACCGGGACAGGGGCCTACGAGCAGTACTTC. This sequence encodes CASRLTGTGAYEQYF.

This chain connects TRBV2 to TRBJ1-1; D gene ambiguous. Germline lookup yields CDR1 SNHLY and CDR2 FYNNEI. Trimming stripped 1 base from V and 2 bases from J, with 8 bases between. The CDR3 is made up of 14 amino acids. The CDR3 nucleotides read TGTGCCAGCAGTGAAGTATTTGGAAACACTGAAGCTTTCTTT. Amino acids: CASSEVFGNTEAFF.

The V call is TRBV29-1, the J call TRBJ1-2; weak D call: TRBD1 (5 bases). V was cut by 0 bases and J by 5 bases, with 16 bases left in between. CDR3 length: 15 amino acids. Germline CDR1 and CDR2: SQVTM and ANQGSEA. CDR3 region: CSVEDRGQGGYGYTF. The CDR3 nucleotides are TGCAGCGTTGAAGATAGAGGGCAGGGCGGTTATGGCTACACCTTC. Full variable domain (outside the CDR3, taken from reference TRBV29-1 and TRBJ1-2): SAVISQKPSRDICQRGTSLTIQCQVDSQVTMMFWYRQQPGQSLTLIATANQGSEATYESGFVIDKFPISRPNLTFSTLTVSNMSPEDSSIYLCSVEDRGQGGYGYTFGSGTRLTVV.

V is TRBV27 and J is TRBJ2-7, with D possibly called TRBD1 or TRBD2 (5 bases each). CDR1 MNHEY and CDR2 SMNVEV come from the germline V gene (reference sequence). The CDR3 is 15 residues long. V lost 2 bases to trimming and J lost 7 bases, with 18 bases between them. CDR3 region: CASSLSHVVGEEQYF. In DNA, the CDR3 is TGTGCCAGCAGTTTAAGCCACGTCGTGGGGGAAGAGCAGTACTTC.

The V call is TRBV19, the J call TRBJ2-7, with TRBD1 identical over 9 bases. This CDR3 is 15 amino acids long. Per the germline V gene, CDR1 is LNHDA and CDR2 is SQIVND (reference sequence). The ends lost 3 bases at V and 3 bases at J; junction bases unmatched: 6. The CDR3 DNA follows: TGTGCCAGTAGTATCTCCGGGACAGGGATCTACGAGCAGTACTTC. It encodes CASSISGTGIYEQYF.

The gene calls are TRBV6-4 and TRBJ2-7; 9 bases are a match to TRBD2. The V gene's germline CDR1 is MRHNA and CDR2 SNTAGT. The CDR3 sequence is 22 residues long. The ends lost 2 bases at V and 3 bases at J; junction bases unmatched: 26. The DNA for the CDR3 is TGTGCCAGCAGTGACCTATATCGGCGGGAGGGGACCTATGACGGGAAAGGCTACGAGCAGTACTTC. This codes for CASSDLYRREGTYDGKGYEQYF.

The chain combines TRBV19 with TRBJ2-1; 9 nucleotides line up with TRBD1. The CDR3 totals 15 residues. CDR1 and CDR2 (germline): LNHDA, SQIVND (reference sequence). V shed 3 bases and J 2 bases; nucleotides not matched to a gene: 2. CDR3 sequence (DNA): TGTGCCAGTAGTATTGGGGACAGGGCCTACAATGAGCAGTTCTTC. This codes for CASSIGDRAYNEQFF.

This chain links TRBV7-3 with TRBJ2-2; D gene unclear. With 4 bases removed from V and 0 bases from J, the gap between germline ends came to 9 bases. This CDR3 is built from 15 residues. Germline CDR1 SGHTA, CDR2 FQGTGA. The CDR3 sequence is CASSSWTANTGELFF. The CDR3 coding sequence is TGTGCCAGCAGCTCCTGGACGGCGAACACCGGGGAGCTGTTTTTT. Using reference TRBV7-3 and TRBJ2-2 for the parts outside the CDR3, the full variable domain is GAGVSQTPSNKVTEKGKYVELRCDPISGHTALYWYRQSLGQGPEFLIYFQGTGAADDSGLPNDRFFAVRPEGSVSTLKIQRTERGDSAVYLCASSSWTANTGELFFGEGSRLTVL.

This rearrangement joins TRBV28 to TRBJ2-1; TRBD1 aligns across 8 bases. The CDR3 loop spans 16 amino acids. V gave up 2 bases and J gave up 5 bases; unmatched junction bases: 8. The V gene's germline CDR1 is MDHEN and CDR2 SYDVKM. The DNA of the CDR3 is TGTGCCAGCAGTTTAATTCCGGGACAGGAGGACAATGAGCAGTTCTTC. Amino acid sequence: CASSLIPGQEDNEQFF.

V and J are TRBV28 and TRBJ1-5, with D tentatively TRBD1 (5 bases). The CDR3 contains 15 residues. Germline assignment: CDR1 MDHEN and CDR2 SYDVKM. The V end lost 5 bases, the J end lost 1 base, and 12 bases lay between the germline ends. The CDR3 nucleotides read TGTGCCAGCAGTCCCCAGGGTGTAAGCAATCAGCCCCAGCATTTT. Residues: CASSPQGVSNQPQHF. The full variable domain, in which reference TRBV28 and TRBJ1-5 provide the parts outside the CDR3, is DVKVTQSSRYLVKRTGEKVFLECVQDMDHENMFWYRQDPGLGLRLIYFSYDVKMKEKGDIPEGYSVSREKKERFSLILESASTNQTSMYLCASSPQGVSNQPQHFGDGTRLSIL.

This chain uses TRBV4-1 with TRBJ2-1; 10 bases map to TRBD1. This CDR3 comprises 17 residues. Germline V lookup: CDR1 MGHRA, CDR2 YSYEKL. V lost 2 bases, J lost 2 bases, and 6 bases stayed unmatched. The chain's CDR3 is CASSQWTTGGAYNEQFF. The CDR3 coding sequence is TGCGCCAGCAGCCAATGGACGACAGGGGGCGCCTACAATGAGCAGTTCTTC.

The V and J genes are TRBV5-5 and TRBJ2-3, with 8 nucleotides matching TRBD2. Germline trimming cut 2 bases from V and 0 bases from J; bases unmatched to any gene: 17. Germline CDR1 reads SGHKS; CDR2 reads YYEKEE (reference sequence). This CDR3 contains 20 residues. The DNA for the CDR3 is TGTGCCAGCAGCTTAGGAGGGCCCTCCGTCGGACTAGCTAGCACAGATACGCAGTATTTT. This encodes CASSLGGPSVGLASTDTQYF. Based on the CDR3 plus reference TRBV5-5 and TRBJ2-3, the full variable domain is DAGVTQSPTHLIKTRGQQVTLRCSPISGHKSVSWYQQVLGQGPQFIFQYYEKEERGRGNFPDRFSARQFPNYSSELNVNALLLGDSALYLCASSLGGPSVGLASTDTQYFGPGTRLTVL.

V gene TRBV25-1 combines with J gene TRBJ2-5; 12 bases are a match to TRBD2. V trimming: 4 bases; J trimming: 7 bases; junction bases outside the gene matches: 13. This CDR3 region has 17 residues. Germline V gene lookup returns CDR1 MGHDK and CDR2 SYGVNS. CDR3 residues: CASSASSGTSGLGTQYF. DNA for the CDR3: TGTGCCAGCAGTGCCTCTTCCGGGACTAGCGGGCTGGGGACCCAGTACTTC. Drawing the rest from reference TRBV25-1 and TRBJ2-5, the complete variable domain is EADIYQTPRYLVIGTGKKITLECSQTMGHDKMYWYQQDPGMELHLIHYSYGVNSTEKGDLSSESTVSRIRTEHFPLTLESARPSHTSQYLCASSASSGTSGLGTQYFGPGTRLLVL.

This chain links TRBV5-4 with TRBJ1-2; 10 nucleotides align to TRBD1. With V trimmed by 4 bases and J by 2 bases, 11 bases remained unmatched. There are 17 residues in the CDR3. Germline CDR1 SGHNT, CDR2 YYREEE (reference sequence). The CDR3 here is CASSTDRGMFRNYGYTF. Written as DNA, the CDR3 is TGTGCCAGCAGCACGGACAGGGGGATGTTTCGGAACTATGGCTACACCTTC.

V is TRBV5-8 and J is TRBJ2-7, with D possibly being TRBD2 (6 bases). CDR1 SGHTS and CDR2 YDEGEE come from the germline V gene. CDR3 length: 13 residues. Trimming removed 6 bases at V and 2 bases at J, with 12 bases between. The CDR3 sequence is CASISGLAYEQYF. CDR3 sequence (DNA): TGTGCCAGCATCTCGGGACTCGCCTACGAGCAGTACTTC.

V is TRBV10-3 and J is TRBJ2-2; 7 bases map to TRBD1. This CDR3 is 16 amino acids long. CDR1 and CDR2 from the germline V gene are ENHRY and SYGVKD. V lost 4 bases, J lost 7 bases, and 12 bases stayed unmatched. This CDR3 reads CAISGKGTEFNGELFF. The CDR3 DNA sequence: TGTGCCATCAGTGGGAAAGGGACAGAATTTAACGGGGAGCTGTTTTTT.